Below are 7 T cell receptor beta chains sequenced from a single sample in a study of blood T cell repertoires in COVID-19. Some clones are missing from TCRdb's copy, which holds only in-frame ones; the method was immunoSEQ multiplex PCR. The table has approximately 190,000 clones, 70% to 90% seen once. The specimen sequenced was PBMCs or T cells enriched from blood (not recorded which). Receptors were obtained from a woman in her forties in a cohort exposed to, infected with or recovered from COVID-19 (not recorded which).

V gene TRBV6-5 combines with J gene TRBJ1-4; D is ambiguous. Germline V lookup: CDR1 MNHEY, CDR2 SVGAGI. Trimming removed 8 bases from V and 5 bases from J, with 18 bases in between. The CDR3 is 15 residues long. The CDR3 bases are TGTGCCAGCCTAAAGTCCGGGAGAGGAAATGAAAAACTGTTTTTT. It codes for CASLKSGRGNEKLFF.

V gene TRBV25-1 combines with J gene TRBJ1-1, with 7 bases identical to TRBD1. The CDR3 loop spans 14 amino acids. Germline V gene lookup returns CDR1 MGHDK and CDR2 SYGVNS. Trimming removed 6 bases from V and 4 bases from J; junction bases left unmatched: 8. CDR3 sequence: CASRDDRAGTEAFF. DNA for the CDR3: TGTGCCAGCAGAGATGACAGGGCGGGCACTGAAGCTTTCTTT.

The chain employs TRBV19 and TRBJ2-3; tentative D call: TRBD2 (7 bases). This CDR3 has 13 amino acids. Trimming shortened V by 6 bases and J by 2 bases, and 9 bases separated the two germline ends. Germline values: CDR1 LNHDA, CDR2 SQIVND (reference sequence). CDR3 nucleotide sequence: TGTGCCAGTAGGCGGGGGCTCACAGATACGCAGTATTTT. Its protein is CASRRGLTDTQYF. The full variable domain, its missing parts supplied by reference TRBV19 and TRBJ2-3, is DGGITQSPKYLFRKEGQNVTLSCEQNLNHDAMYWYRQDPGQGLRLIYYSQIVNDFQKGDIAEGYSVSREKKESFPLTVTSAQKNPTAFYLCASRRGLTDTQYFGPGTRLTVL.

J is TRBJ2-2 and V is TRBV27; TRBD1 aligns across 8 bases. The CDR3 is made up of 14 amino acids. V lost 3 bases, J lost 5 bases, and 2 bases stayed unmatched. The germline CDR1 and CDR2 sequences are MNHEY and SMNVEV (reference sequence). CDR3 sequence: CASSFDRGTGELFF. The DNA of the CDR3 is TGTGCCAGCAGTTTCGACAGGGGTACCGGGGAGCTGTTTTTT.

Only one count was recorded for this clone. V usage is TRBV5-4 and J usage is TRBJ1-1; no firm D call. The V end lost 2 bases, the J end lost 4 bases, and 18 bases lay between the germline ends. CDR3 size: 16 residues. CDR1 SGHNT and CDR2 YYREEE come from the germline V gene (reference sequence). CDR3 sequence reads: CASSLLPSKPATEAFF. CDR3 bases: TGTGCCAGCAGCTTACTACCCTCAAAGCCCGCCACTGAAGCTTTCTTT.

The chain has TRBV19 and TRBJ1-1; the D gene is possibly TRBD1 (6 bases). The V gene lost 8 bases and the J gene lost 0 bases, with 10 bases spanning the gap. The CDR3 spans 13 residues. Germline V CDR1 and CDR2: LNHDA, SQIVND (reference sequence). CDR3 sequence reads: CASSTGMNTEAFF. CDR3 sequence (DNA): TGTGCCAGTTCAACAGGGATGAACACTGAAGCTTTCTTT.

The J gene is TRBJ2-1, the V gene TRBV3-1 (or the pseudogene TRBV3-2); TRBD1 matches 10 bases. Germline V lookup: CDR1 LGHDT, CDR2 YNNKEL (reference sequence). V was clipped by 4 bases and J by 7 bases; unmatched bases: 7. This CDR3 is 15 amino acids long. This chain's CDR3 is CASSPATGGRNEQFF. CDR3 DNA sequence: TGTGCCAGCAGCCCCGCGACAGGGGGCCGGAATGAGCAGTTCTTC.